The rows below give T cell receptor beta chains drawn from one sample of a study of blood T cell repertoires in COVID-19. Clones were read by immunoSEQ multiplex PCR, and TCRdb kept only the in-frame ones, dropping some. The data show around 13,000 clones, approximately 91% seen once. The material sequenced was peripheral blood. The receptors originated from a woman aged 70-85 years with active COVID-19. The CDR3 runs from the conserved cysteine through the conserved F or W.

J gene: TRBJ2-1
V gene: TRBV5-8
CDR3 length: 15
CDR3 protein: CASSPGTGVYNEQFF

J gene: TRBJ1-2
V gene: TRBV24-1
CDR3 length: 14
CDR3 protein: CATSDMTGVDGYTF

J gene: TRBJ1-2
V gene: TRBV12-3/TRBV12-4
CDR3 length: 11
CDR3 protein: CASSQGYGYTF

J gene: TRBJ2-7
V gene: TRBV2
CDR3 length: 12
CDR3 protein: CASQQGSYEQYF

J gene: TRBJ2-3
V gene: TRBV15
CDR3 length: 13
CDR3 protein: CATSRARADTQYF

J gene: TRBJ2-7
V gene: TRBV4-3
CDR3 length: 15
CDR3 protein: CASSQTLAGAHEQYF

J gene: TRBJ1-2
V gene: TRBV7-9
CDR3 length: 13
CDR3 protein: CASSSEPRGSYTF

J gene: TRBJ2-2
V gene: TRBV6-5
CDR3 length: 15
CDR3 protein: CASGYGTGVTGELFF

J gene: TRBJ1-2
V gene: TRBV19
CDR3 length: 12
CDR3 protein: CASSMRTYGYTF

J gene: TRBJ1-5
V gene: TRBV6-5
CDR3 length: 13
CDR3 protein: CASSQQEFQPQHF

J gene: TRBJ1-1
V gene: TRBV27
CDR3 length: 21
CDR3 protein: CASSLSERGLGGSSRNTEAFF

J gene: TRBJ2-3
V gene: TRBV5-1
CDR3 length: 16
CDR3 protein: CASSLAVGGSTDTQYF

J gene: TRBJ2-5
V gene: TRBV19
CDR3 length: 13
CDR3 protein: CASSIGGSETQYF

J gene: TRBJ1-6
V gene: TRBV28
CDR3 length: 15
CDR3 protein: CASSWRSSYNSPLHF

J gene: TRBJ2-7
V gene: TRBV2
CDR3 length: 15
CDR3 protein: CASSEVSNRAYEQYF

J gene: TRBJ2-7
V gene: TRBV7-9
CDR3 length: 15
CDR3 protein: CASSPPGQGAYEQYF

J gene: TRBJ2-7
V gene: TRBV10-3
CDR3 length: 13
CDR3 protein: CAISEYREYEQYF

J gene: TRBJ2-2
V gene: TRBV5-1
CDR3 length: 15
CDR3 protein: CASSVGLVGTGELFF

J gene: TRBJ2-3
V gene: TRBV27
CDR3 length: 13
CDR3 protein: CASSQQGSDTQYF

J gene: TRBJ2-7
V gene: TRBV7-2
CDR3 length: 15
CDR3 protein: CASSLGGWSSYEQYF

J gene: TRBJ1-4
V gene: TRBV9
CDR3 length: 14
CDR3 protein: CASSQGPTNEKLFF

J gene: TRBJ1-4
V gene: TRBV6-2/TRBV6-3
CDR3 length: 15
CDR3 protein: CASSLTPSANEKLFF

J gene: TRBJ1-1
V gene: TRBV19
CDR3 length: 14
CDR3 protein: CASRSSGGGTEAFF

J gene: TRBJ2-7
V gene: TRBV18
CDR3 length: 13
CDR3 protein: CASSPILGGEQYF

J gene: TRBJ2-1
V gene: TRBV29-1
CDR3 length: 18
CDR3 protein: CSVESRPSGRAVFNEQFF

J gene: TRBJ2-1
V gene: TRBV19
CDR3 length: 15
CDR3 protein: CASSSAGARYNEQFF

J gene: TRBJ2-5
V gene: TRBV24-1
CDR3 length: 17
CDR3 protein: CATSAGAGEALQGTQYF

J gene: TRBJ2-7
V gene: TRBV10-2
CDR3 length: 15
CDR3 protein: CASSGMTSGIREQYF

J gene: TRBJ2-7
V gene: TRBV6-5
CDR3 length: 16
CDR3 protein: CASSYSGTGVGYEQYF

J gene: TRBJ2-7
V gene: TRBV6-2/TRBV6-3
CDR3 length: 17
CDR3 protein: CASSYSKGGPGQYEQYF

J gene: TRBJ2-3
V gene: TRBV10-3
CDR3 length: 14
CDR3 protein: CAIRRDGSTDTQYF

J gene: TRBJ2-3
V gene: TRBV11-2
CDR3 length: 16
CDR3 protein: CASSLGQGRSTDTQYF

J gene: TRBJ2-1
V gene: TRBV7-9
CDR3 length: 15
CDR3 protein: CASSLAAGGTNEQFF

J gene: TRBJ1-5
V gene: TRBV4-3
CDR3 length: 17
CDR3 protein: CASSQDRTGASNQPQHF

J gene: TRBJ2-7
V gene: TRBV28
CDR3 length: 15
CDR3 protein: CASSKPGQGSVEQYF

J gene: TRBJ2-1
V gene: TRBV19
CDR3 length: 15
CDR3 protein: CASSTGTSAYNEQFF

J gene: TRBJ2-7
V gene: TRBV11-2
CDR3 length: 15
CDR3 protein: CASSLPGQGTYEQYF

J gene: TRBJ2-7
V gene: TRBV24-1
CDR3 length: 15
CDR3 protein: CATSDPSGSSEKQYF

J gene: TRBJ2-1
V gene: TRBV6-5
CDR3 length: 15
CDR3 protein: CASTPPGPRRDEQFF

J gene: TRBJ2-3
V gene: TRBV28
CDR3 length: 20
CDR3 protein: CASIVGWGQLAGVWTDTQYF